The 12 T cell receptor beta chains reported below all come from one sample, sequenced in a study of OX40 agonist ivuxolimab in advanced cancers. Clones were sequenced by immunoSEQ multiplex PCR, and TCRdb holds only the in-frame ones, with some missing. There are just under 65,000 clones in the sample; approximately 85% occur only once, and approximately 9.4% lies in the top ten. The material was CD4+ or CD8+ T cells sorted from blood, obtained in a trial of the OX40 agonist ivuxolimab. Every receptor here comes from an adult with an advanced solid tumor such as melanoma, head and neck, liver or kidney cancer.

In its sample, this clone was seen a few times. This may stem from a read error, because a much larger clone lies one nucleotide away. Other nucleotide sequences from this sample produce the same CDR3. The J gene is TRBJ1-5, the V gene TRBV5-8; tentatively, D is TRBD1 (6 bases). The germline CDR1 and CDR2 sequences are SGHTS and YDEGEE. Trimming removed 2 bases from V and 0 bases from J, with 9 bases in between. The CDR3 extends over 15 amino acids. The CDR3 DNA sequence: TGTGCCAGCAGCTTACAGGGCTATAGCAATCAGCCCCAGCATTTT. This encodes CASSLQGYSNQPQHF.

DNA of the CDR3: TGCGCCAGCACATCACAGGGGGCTGACACAGATACGCAGTATTTT. This encodes CASTSQGADTDTQYF. V is TRBV5-1 and J is TRBJ2-3; 9 positions match TRBD1. The germline V gene encodes CDR1 SGHRS and CDR2 YFSETQ. Trimming removed 6 bases from V and 2 bases from J; junction bases left unmatched: 7. This CDR3 region has 15 residues.

The chain uses TRBV19 and TRBJ2-7; D gene uncertain. The V gene's germline CDR1 is LNHDA and CDR2 SQIVND (reference sequence). This CDR3 is built from 14 residues. Trimming left V 6 bases short and J 2 bases short, with 14 bases between. Here the CDR3 DNA reads TGTGCCAGTAGACGCTTAAACCCTCCCTACGAGCAGTACTTC. Translation: CASRRLNPPYEQYF.

V gene TRBV6-6 combines with J gene TRBJ2-3; possibly TRBD1 or TRBD2 for D (5 bases each). CDR1 and CDR2 from the germline V gene are MNHNY and SVGAGI (reference sequence). V shed 2 bases and J shed 5 bases, with 8 bases lying between them. CDR3 length: 13 residues. DNA of the CDR3: TGTGCCAGCAGTTACGGGGCGGGAGATACGCAGTATTTT. This translates into CASSYGAGDTQYF.

The chain recombines TRBV30 with TRBJ1-5; a possible D gene is TRBD1 (5 bases). Germline V gives CDR1 GTSNPN, CDR2 SVGIG (reference sequence). The CDR3 contains 14 residues. The V gene lost 5 bases and the J gene lost 2 bases, with 13 bases spanning the gap. The chain's CDR3 is CAWGTAGGNQPQHF. The CDR3 DNA reads TGTGCCTGGGGGACGGCCGGCGGCAATCAGCCCCAGCATTTT.

The chain links TRBV5-4 to TRBJ1-1; tentative D call: TRBD1 (6 bases). V was shortened by 1 base and J by 4 bases, with 8 bases between the two germline ends. Germline V gives CDR1 SGHNT, CDR2 YYREEE (reference sequence). The CDR3 covers 13 residues. The CDR3 protein is CASSLTGSTEAFF. CDR3 in DNA: TGTGCCAGCAGCTTGACAGGGTCCACTGAAGCTTTCTTT.

This chain joins TRBV6-6 and TRBJ1-5, with D possibly TRBD1 on 6 matching bases. This CDR3 contains 14 residues. V was clipped by 8 bases and J by 1 base, with 12 bases between them. The germline CDR1 and CDR2 sequences are MNHNY and SVGAGI (reference sequence). CDR3 DNA sequence: TGTGCCAGCCTCAGGGGTAGGAGCAATCAGCCCCAGCATTTT. This translates into CASLRGRSNQPQHF.

This chain uses TRBV6-5 with TRBJ1-5; 7 positions agree with TRBD1. CDR1 MNHEY and CDR2 SVGAGI come from the germline V gene. The trim removed 6 bases at V and 7 bases at J, leaving 9 bases unmatched. The CDR3 extends over 14 amino acids. CDR3 DNA sequence: TGTGCCAGCAGACCAACTGGACAGGAGCAGCCCCAGCATTTT. This translates into CASRPTGQEQPQHF.

The chain joins TRBV15 to TRBJ2-1, with no clear D. Germline assignment: CDR1 LNHNV and CDR2 YYDKDF (reference sequence). The CDR3 length is 12 residues. The V gene lost 4 bases and the J gene lost 9 bases, with 10 bases spanning the gap. The CDR3 spells CATSMRWGEQFF. CDR3 bases: TGTGCCACCAGCATGCGATGGGGTGAGCAGTTCTTC.

This clone has just one count. The rearrangement links TRBV10-3 to TRBJ2-5, with 7 bases identical to TRBD2. J gave up 4 bases and V 10 bases, and 9 bases lay outside the gene matches. The CDR3 is made up of 13 amino acids. The germline gives CDR1 ENHRY, CDR2 SYGVKD. This CDR3 reads CATYGAGVETQYF. The CDR3 nucleotides read TGTGCCACCTATGGGGCGGGAGTAGAGACCCAGTACTTC.

The rearrangement joins TRBV9 to TRBJ2-3; TRBD2 matches at 8 bases. Germline V CDR1 and CDR2: SGDLS, YYNGEE. CDR3 size: 17 residues. The J segment lost 2 bases and the V segment lost 1 base, leaving 9 bases of the junction unmatched. In DNA, the CDR3 is TGTGCCAGCAGCGTATTCCACGGGAGGGGGTTCACAGATACGCAGTATTTT. It codes for CASSVFHGRGFTDTQYF.

Details on this clone: The sample has other DNA sequences that encode this CDR3 too. The V gene is TRBV4-3, the J gene TRBJ2-7, with 8 positions matching TRBD1. V lost 0 bases, J lost 0 bases, and 1 base stayed unmatched. The CDR3 loop spans 15 amino acids. Germline-derived CDR1 and CDR2 are LGHNA and YSLEER. CDR3 sequence: CASSQDRGLSYEQYF. CDR3 in DNA: TGCGCCAGCAGCCAAGACAGGGGGCTCTCCTACGAGCAGTACTTC.